This T cell receptor beta chain was obtained from a study of blood T cells in healthy people across ages. Study conclusions and caveats: The authors considered diversity estimates from one million T cells to be underestimates. More naive CD4+ cells and higher diversity were found in long-lived than in aged donors.

A minimum of 7 million PBMCs was isolated per sample. CDR1 and CDR2 (germline): LGHDT, YNNKEL (reference sequence). The CDR3 has 13 amino acids. The V and J ends lost 4 bases and 6 bases, in that order; junction bases with no gene match: 4. Points on this clonotype: Its antigen is still unknown.

Next came a second PCR, run for roughly 6 to 11 cycles, which used a sample-barcoded 5' primer along with a J-beta primer mix. Each cDNA molecule was tagged by a template-switch adaptor that had 12 random nucleotides. MiXCR, run by TCRdb on the 5' RACE reads, gives a single entry per CDR3 protein. The table lists about 670,000 distinct CDR3 sequences, 52% of them singletons. The V gene is TRBV3-1, the J gene TRBJ1-1; 8 nucleotides line up with TRBD1. The source is a woman older than 75 in good health. Sequenced material: blood. CDR3 in DNA: TGTGCCAGCAGCCTCCAACAGGGGGCTGAAGCTTTCTTT. It specifies CASSLQQGAEAFF.